The present TCR beta chain was sequenced within a study of OX40 agonist ivuxolimab in advanced cancers. Whole-study context: The drug used for patients, ivuxolimab, was an agonistic anti-OX40 (CD134) antibody. Of mixed ages from roughly 23 to 80 and averaging about 56 years, the group was roughly 85% male. Study-wide results and limits: On average, CD8+ T cells showed a greater number of expanded clones than CD4+. Clonal expansion was seen in CD4+ and CD8+ blood T cells by week 6 at 0.1 to 3.0 mg/kg.

Profiled with immunoSEQ multiplex PCR; TCRdb holds only in-frame clones, not every one. The table has 100,000 to 150,000 clones, about 93% seen once. A note on this clone: Its cognate antigen is unknown.

Germline V gene sequence: CDR1 LNHDA, CDR2 SQIVND (reference sequence). The length of the CDR3 is 15 residues. After removal of 9 bases from V and 4 bases from J, the junction contained 12 bases not matched to a gene. This chain connects TRBV19 to TRBJ2-3; 8 bases match TRBD1. The receptor was isolated from an adult with an advanced solid tumor such as melanoma, head and neck, liver or kidney cancer. The sequences come from CD4+ or CD8+ T cells sorted from blood, collected in a trial of the OX40 agonist ivuxolimab. The CDR3 nucleotides read TGTGCCAGCACAGTGCCCGGGACAGGATCAGATACGCAGTATTTT. Translated: CASTVPGTGSDTQYF.